The 32 T cell receptor beta chains below all came from one sample that was sequenced in a study of T cells after yellow fever vaccination. TCRdb re-derived calls from the 5' RACE reads in MiXCR, one entry per CDR3 protein. The table lists around 180,000 distinct CDR3 sequences, approximately 6.2% of them singletons. Specimen: CD4+ T cells sorted from PBMCs, collected on the day of the first yellow fever vaccination. The origin of the receptors is a man between 18 and 35 years old who received the YFV17D yellow fever vaccine.

The chain joins TRBV5-1 to TRBJ2-5; 9 nucleotides line up with TRBD1. The CDR3 is made up of 14 amino acids. Trimming at V came to 6 bases and at J to 5 bases, leaving 8 bases not matched to a gene. Germline lookup yields CDR1 SGHRS and CDR2 YFSETQ. As DNA, the CDR3 is TGCGCCAGCAAGAATACAGGGGGCAGCGAGACCCAGTACTTC. This translates into CASKNTGGSETQYF.

This rearrangement joins TRBV20-1 to TRBJ1-5, with D perhaps TRBD1 (5 bases). Trimming pared 0 bases from V and 4 bases from J, leaving 16 bases between. This CDR3 comprises 16 residues. Looked up from germline, CDR1 is DFQATT and CDR2 is SNEGSKA (reference sequence). The CDR3 DNA reads TGCAGTGCTAGAGAGGCGCCGGGGGGTGGTAATCAGCCCCAGCATTTT. Translating gives CSAREAPGGGNQPQHF.

This clonotype was seen many times. This chain joins TRBV7-6 and TRBJ2-3; no reliable D call. The V gene's germline CDR1 is SGHVS and CDR2 FNYEAQ. V lost 2 bases, J lost 0 bases, and 12 bases lay in between. The CDR3 extends over 16 amino acids. The chain's CDR3 is CASSLRQSFSTDTQYF. In DNA form, the CDR3 reads TGTGCCAGCAGCTTACGGCAGAGCTTTAGCACAGATACGCAGTATTTT.

This clonotype was seen repeatedly, ten times or more. The chain employs TRBV24-1 and TRBJ2-7; no definite D call. CDR1 and CDR2 (germline): KGHDR, SFDVKD. Trimming stripped 5 bases from V and 7 bases from J, with 14 bases between. This CDR3 has 13 amino acids. The CDR3 nucleotides are TGTGCCACCAGTGCCGACGGCAACGGGGAGCAGTACTTC. Its protein product is CATSADGNGEQYF.

The CDR3: CASSLLQGTGYTF. The CDR3 region has the DNA TGTGCCAGCAGTTTGTTACAGGGGACCGGCTACACCTTC. The chain is built from TRBV12-3 or TRBV12-4 and TRBJ1-2; 7 bases are shared with TRBD1. CDR3 length: 13 amino acids. V gave up 3 bases and J gave up 8 bases; unmatched junction bases: 6.

The V and J genes are TRBV7-2 and TRBJ1-4; a possible D gene is TRBD1 (5 bases). The length of the CDR3 is 13 residues. CDR1 is SGHTA and CDR2 is FQGNSA in the germline V gene. Trimming cost V 5 bases and J 8 bases, with 12 bases left between them. For the CDR3, the DNA is TGTGCCAGCAGCGTGACCGGGACGGAAAAACTGTTTTTT. Its translation: CASSVTGTEKLFF.

At least ten counts were recorded for this clonotype. The chain uses TRBV27 and TRBJ1-1; a possible D gene is TRBD1 (6 bases). Looked up from germline, CDR1 is MNHEY and CDR2 is SMNVEV (reference sequence). Trimming removed 2 bases at V and 3 bases at J, with 16 bases between. The CDR3 consists of 16 residues. For the CDR3, the DNA is TGTGCCAGCAGTTTAGGGCCAGGGGAGGTGTACACTGAAGCTTTCTTT. This sequence encodes CASSLGPGEVYTEAFF.

This clonotype was seen at least ten times. The chain has TRBV10-3 and TRBJ2-3, with 11 bases lining up with TRBD1. V was pared by 8 bases and J by 3 bases, with 10 bases of the junction left unmatched. Germline CDR1 ENHRY, CDR2 SYGVKD. This CDR3 is built from 16 residues. The CDR3 protein is CAIGRGTGGVTDTQYF. The CDR3 DNA reads TGTGCCATCGGACGAGGGACAGGGGGGGTAACAGATACGCAGTATTTT.

This clonotype was detected ten times or more. The chain links TRBV6-5 to TRBJ2-1; 11 bases map to TRBD2. CDR1 is MNHEY and CDR2 is SVGAGI in the germline V gene. V gave up 4 bases and J gave up 9 bases; unmatched junction bases: 11. The CDR3 sequence is 16 residues long. CDR3 in amino acids: CASSSQTSGVSGEQFF. The CDR3 DNA follows: TGTGCCAGCAGTTCTCAGACTAGCGGGGTATCAGGTGAGCAGTTCTTC.

This clonotype was recorded a few times. The V call is TRBV27, the J call TRBJ1-2; no definite D call. V gave up 2 bases and J gave up 4 bases, with 14 bases separating them. This CDR3 comprises 15 residues. In germline, CDR1 is MNHEY, CDR2 SMNVEV (reference sequence). The CDR3 DNA reads TGTGCCAGCAGTTTAAATGGGGAACAGACCTATGGCTACACCTTC. It translates to CASSLNGEQTYGYTF.

This clonotype was seen more than once but under ten times. V is TRBV5-1 and J is TRBJ2-1, with D tentatively TRBD2 (6 bases). Germline lookup yields CDR1 SGHRS and CDR2 YFSETQ. The germline V and J ends were trimmed by 3 bases and 7 bases, with 17 bases remaining between them. The CDR3 runs to 15 residues. The chain's CDR3 is CASSSSGTSLNEQFF. The CDR3 bases are TGCGCCAGCAGCTCTTCCGGGACTTCGCTTAATGAGCAGTTCTTC. Together with reference TRBV5-1 and TRBJ2-1, the CDR3 gives the full variable domain: KAGVTQTPRYLIKTRGQQVTLSCSPISGHRSVSWYQQTPGQGLQFLFEYFSETQRNKGNFPGRFSGRQFSNSRSEMNVSTLELGDSALYLCASSSSGTSLNEQFFGPGTRLTVL.

This clonotype was counted at least ten times. The V gene is TRBV6-2 or TRBV6-3, the J gene TRBJ1-5; the D gene is possibly TRBD1 (5 bases). Germline V lookup: CDR1 MNHEY, CDR2 SVGEGT. This CDR3 comprises 14 residues. Trimming cost V 5 bases and J 0 bases, with 8 bases left between them. CDR3 region: CASSRQYSNQPQHF. In DNA, the CDR3 is TGTGCCAGCAGTCGACAGTATAGCAATCAGCCCCAGCATTTT.

The CDR3 is CASSLDGVTGELFF. The CDR3 coding sequence is TGCGCCAGCAGCTTGGACGGTGTGACCGGGGAGCTGTTTTTT. V usage is TRBV5-1 and J usage is TRBJ2-2; no clear D gene. Germline V gene sequence: CDR1 SGHRS, CDR2 YFSETQ. The V end was cut by 0 bases, the J end by 5 bases, with 8 bases between. The CDR3 sequence is 14 residues long.

This clonotype was detected a few times. The chain has TRBV18 and TRBJ2-3; possible D gene TRBD2, 6 bases. The CDR3 extends over 16 amino acids. V lost 0 bases and J 6 bases, leaving 16 bases between the germline ends. In germline, CDR1 is KGHSH, CDR2 LQKENI. The DNA of the CDR3 is TGTGCCAGCTCACCACCGTACGGGGGAATATTGGATACGCAGTATTTT. This sequence encodes CASSPPYGGILDTQYF. The entire variable domain, with the rest obtained from reference TRBV18 and TRBJ2-3, is as follows: NAGVMQNPRHLVRRRGQEARLRCSPMKGHSHVYWYRQLPEEGLKFMVYLQKENIIDESGMPKERFSAEFPKEGPSILRIQQVVRGDSAAYFCASSPPYGGILDTQYFGPGTRLTVL.

V is TRBV5-8 and J is TRBJ1-3; D is ambiguous. Looked up from germline, CDR1 is SGHTS and CDR2 is YDEGEE. V lost 0 bases to trimming and J lost 4 bases, with 11 bases between them. CDR3 size: 15 residues. The CDR3 region has the DNA TGTGCCAGCAGCTTGGTTTGGGGTTCAGGAAACACCATATATTTT. This translates into CASSLVWGSGNTIYF.

This clonotype was recorded a few times. V usage is TRBV15 and J usage is TRBJ2-5; D possibly corresponds to TRBD2 (5 bases). Germline loops: CDR1 LNHNV, CDR2 YYDKDF (reference sequence). CDR3 length equals 11 residues. V dropped 4 bases and J dropped 5 bases, with 5 bases sitting between them. The CDR3 reads CATSTGETQYF. The CDR3 bases are TGTGCCACCAGCACGGGGGAGACCCAGTACTTC. The full variable domain, in which reference TRBV15 and TRBJ2-5 provide the parts outside the CDR3, is DAMVIQNPRYQVTQFGKPVTLSCSQTLNHNVMYWYQQKSSQAPKLLFHYYDKDFNNEADTPDNFQSRRPNTSFCFLDIRSPGLGDTAMYLCATSTGETQYFGPGTRLLVL.

This rearrangement joins TRBV7-8 to TRBJ2-7, with TRBD2 as a possible D gene (6 bases). V dropped 4 bases and J dropped 2 bases, with 18 bases sitting between them. The CDR3 has 16 amino acids. Per the germline V gene, CDR1 is SGHVS and CDR2 is FQNEAQ. CDR3 sequence (DNA): TGTGCCAGCAGCTCCGCCTCGGGACTCGGAACCTACGAGCAGTACGTC. The encoded protein is CASSSASGLGTYEQYV.

This clonotype was observed a handful of times. Here the CDR3 reads CASSLRSGGQETQYF. In DNA form, the CDR3 reads TGTGCCAGCAGCTTGCGTAGCGGGGGGCAAGAGACCCAGTACTTC. The V gene is TRBV5-6, the J gene TRBJ2-5; the match to TRBD2 covers 10 bases. The CDR3 has 15 residues. Trimming cost V 1 base and J 2 bases; bases outside gene matches: 2. Germline CDR1 reads SGHDT; CDR2 reads YYEEEE.

This clonotype has ten or more counts. V gene TRBV9 combines with J gene TRBJ1-6; D call uncertain. The CDR3 contains 15 residues. Per germline, CDR1 SGDLS and CDR2 YYNGEE. Deletions cut 0 bases from V and 7 bases from J, with 11 bases between. The CDR3 nucleotides are TGTGCCAGCAGCGTAGAGGGCAGCCTGAATTCACCCCTCCACTTT. Translated: CASSVEGSLNSPLHF.

J is TRBJ2-7 and V is TRBV5-1; D may be TRBD1 or TRBD2 (5 bases each). The CDR3 covers 15 residues. V lost 0 bases, J lost 4 bases, and 14 bases lay in between. Germline V gives CDR1 SGHRS, CDR2 YFSETQ. CDR3 sequence: CASSLGPGPNYEQYV. The CDR3 DNA reads as TGCGCCAGCAGCTTGGGACCGGGACCGAATTACGAGCAGTACGTC.

V gene TRBV4-1 combines with J gene TRBJ1-5; D is unclear. The CDR3 is made up of 15 amino acids. Trimming shortened V by 3 bases and J by 4 bases, and 13 bases separated the two germline ends. Germline V gives CDR1 MGHRA, CDR2 YSYEKL. In nucleotides, the CDR3 is TGCGCCAGCAGCCAGCTACAACTGCGGAATCAGCCCCAGCATTTT. This translates into CASSQLQLRNQPQHF.

In this sample, this clonotype turned up once. Since a much larger clone is just one base distant, this may be a read error. The rearrangement uses TRBV15 and TRBJ1-5; D is unclear. V was trimmed by 9 bases and J by 7 bases, leaving 19 bases between them. The CDR3 is 14 amino acids. The V gene's germline CDR1 is LNHNV and CDR2 YYDKDF (reference sequence). CDR3 bases: TGTGCCACAGCTAGGCGTGCGGGGATACAGCCCCAGCATTTT. This gives the protein CATARRAGIQPQHF.

This clonotype showed up just a few times. The rearrangement uses TRBV20-1 and TRBJ2-7; no clear D. Germline V CDR1 and CDR2: DFQATT, SNEGSKA (reference sequence). Trimming shortened V by 6 bases and J by 1 base, and 7 bases separated the two germline ends. This CDR3 spans 11 amino acids. As DNA, the CDR3 is TGCAGTGCCCAGTCTTCCTACGAGCAGTACGTC. Translated: CSAQSSYEQYV.

This clonotype was detected ten times or more. Here the CDR3 reads CASSASGTYGYTF. The CDR3 DNA follows: TGTGCCAGCAGCGCATCAGGTACCTATGGCTACACCTTC. V and J are TRBV9 and TRBJ1-2; D ambiguous. V dropped 3 bases and J dropped 4 bases, with 10 bases sitting between them. The CDR3 runs to 13 residues. The germline V gene encodes CDR1 SGDLS and CDR2 YYNGEE.

This sequence joins TRBV5-1 and TRBJ2-2; D ambiguous. The CDR3 runs to 13 residues. CDR1 is SGHRS and CDR2 is YFSETQ in the germline V gene. V lost 4 bases to trimming and J lost 3 bases, with 7 bases between them. CDR3 DNA: TGCGCCAGCAGCATTTCATACACCGGGGAGCTGTTTTTT. This codes for CASSISYTGELFF.

Concerning this clonotype itself: The junction shows a germline mismatch at one end, possibly a read error. This chain connects TRBV4-1 to TRBJ1-2; a possible D gene is TRBD1 (5 bases). The germline gives CDR1 MGHRA, CDR2 YSYEKL. The CDR3 runs to 15 residues. The CDR3 reads CASTQIDRANYGYTF. The CDR3 bases are TGCGCCAGCACCCAAATTGACAGAGCTAACTATGGCTACACCTTC.

This clonotype came up a few times. The chain joins TRBV5-1 to TRBJ2-7; D might be TRBD1 (6 bases). The CDR3 extends over 13 amino acids. The germline V gene has CDR1 SGHRS and CDR2 YFSETQ. The V end lost 3 bases, the J end lost 2 bases, and 9 bases lay between the germline ends. The CDR3 is CASSWGPTYEQYF. CDR3 DNA: TGCGCCAGCAGCTGGGGGCCCACCTACGAGCAGTACTTC.

CDR3 residues: CASSLRLAGPYEQYF. In DNA, the CDR3 is TGCGCCAGCAGCTTGAGGCTAGCGGGGCCCTACGAGCAGTACTTC. This chain connects TRBV5-1 to TRBJ2-7; TRBD2 aligns across 9 bases. CDR1 and CDR2 from the germline V gene are SGHRS and YFSETQ. The CDR3 totals 15 residues. V shed 1 base and J 2 bases; nucleotides not matched to a gene: 4. Variable domain in full (rest from reference TRBV5-1 and TRBJ2-7): KAGVTQTPRYLIKTRGQQVTLSCSPISGHRSVSWYQQTPGQGLQFLFEYFSETQRNKGNFPGRFSGRQFSNSRSEMNVSTLELGDSALYLCASSLRLAGPYEQYFGPGTRLTVT.

This clonotype was detected only a few times. The chain has TRBV7-6 and TRBJ2-2, with 8 positions matching TRBD2. The germline gives CDR1 SGHVS, CDR2 FNYEAQ. V shed 5 bases and J 7 bases; nucleotides not matched to a gene: 6. The CDR3 totals 14 residues. The CDR3 sequence is CASSLFGGVGELFF. In nucleotides, the CDR3 is TGTGCCAGCAGCCTCTTCGGGGGGGTCGGGGAGCTGTTTTTT. Variable domain in full (rest from reference TRBV7-6 and TRBJ2-2): GAGVSQSPRYKVTKRGQDVALRCDPISGHVSLYWYRQALGQGPEFLTYFNYEAQQDKSGLPNDRFSAERPEGSISTLTIQRTEQRDSAMYRCASSLFGGVGELFFGEGSRLTVL.

This clonotype has ten or more counts. This chain connects TRBV10-3 to TRBJ1-1; D might be TRBD1 (5 bases). Germline CDR1 is ENHRY and CDR2 is SYGVKD. Trimming took 6 bases from V and 3 from J, leaving 8 bases between them. The CDR3 contains 12 residues. The CDR3 region is CAIRGTDTEAFF. CDR3 nucleotide sequence: TGTGCCATCAGGGGGACGGACACTGAAGCTTTCTTT.

This clonotype was counted between two and nine times. The chain carries TRBV7-2 and TRBJ2-7, with D tentatively TRBD1 (6 bases). The CDR3 is made up of 13 amino acids. Trimming took off 7 bases at V and 2 bases at J, with 12 bases between the two ends. CDR1 is SGHTA, CDR2 FQGNSA, per germline. CDR3 bases: TGTGCCAGCAACACAGGGCTACCCTACGAGCAGTACTTC. Translation: CASNTGLPYEQYF.

This clonotype was picked up many times. The chain is built from TRBV7-2 and TRBJ2-4; possible D gene TRBD2, 6 bases. Germline-derived CDR1 and CDR2 are SGHTA and FQGNSA. Trimming took off 1 base at V and 5 bases at J, with 6 bases between the two ends. CDR3 size: 13 residues. In nucleotides, the CDR3 is TGTGCCAGCAGCTTAGGGGGGGAAAACATTCAGTACTTC. Translated, it gives CASSLGGENIQYF.